This is a list of T cell receptor beta chains from one sample in a study of blood T cell repertoires in COVID-19. This table comes from immunoSEQ multiplex PCR, and its TCRdb copy is limited to in-frame clones, with some not included. The table lists roughly 330,000 clones, around 87% of them singletons. The sample taken for sequencing was PBMCs or T cells enriched from blood (not recorded which). Receptor source: a woman under 40 who had recovered from COVID-19. CDR3s include the opening cysteine and the closing phenylalanine or tryptophan. The order of the fields is clone size, D gene, V gene, J gene, CDR3 DNA, CDR3 protein. D genes are given only for firm matches. A clone size is listed for some rows: how often the clone was seen (once, few, many), or a class if it is expanded.

clone_size: .; d_call: .; v_call: TRBV5-1; j_call: TRBJ2-1; cdr3_nt: TGCGCCAGCAGCTTGGAAGGGGCGGGGAATGAGCAGTTCTTC; cdr3_aa: CASSLEGAGNEQFF
clone_size: .; d_call: .; v_call: TRBV19; j_call: TRBJ2-7; cdr3_nt: TGTGCCAGTACCCAATCGACGGCGGTTGGGTCACACTACGAGCAGTACTTC; cdr3_aa: CASTQSTAVGSHYEQYF
clone_size: .; d_call: .; v_call: TRBV6-1; j_call: TRBJ1-2; cdr3_nt: TGTGCCAGCAGTGAAGGGGCCGCTAACTATGGCTACACCTTC; cdr3_aa: CASSEGAANYGYTF
clone_size: .; d_call: .; v_call: TRBV19; j_call: TRBJ2-6; cdr3_nt: TGTGCCACGGAAGGGGGATCGGGGGCCAACGTCCTGACTTTC; cdr3_aa: CATEGGSGANVLTF
clone_size: .; d_call: .; v_call: TRBV5-1; j_call: TRBJ1-3; cdr3_nt: TGCGCCAGCAGCTTGGCCAGAGGAAACACCATATATTTT; cdr3_aa: CASSLARGNTIYF
clone_size: .; d_call: TRBD1; v_call: TRBV9; j_call: TRBJ2-3; cdr3_nt: TGTGCCAGCAGCGTACAGGGGGTGACAGATACGCAGTATTTT; cdr3_aa: CASSVQGVTDTQYF
clone_size: .; d_call: .; v_call: TRBV27; j_call: TRBJ2-7; cdr3_nt: TGTGCCAGCAGCCGTATACAGACGGGATCCGAGCAGTACTTC; cdr3_aa: CASSRIQTGSEQYF
clone_size: .; d_call: TRBD1; v_call: TRBV5-4; j_call: TRBJ1-1; cdr3_nt: TGTGCCAGCAGCTCCGCCGGGACAGTGAACACTGAAGCTTTCTTT; cdr3_aa: CASSSAGTVNTEAFF
clone_size: .; d_call: .; v_call: TRBV18; j_call: TRBJ1-1; cdr3_nt: TGTGCCAGCTCACCACATCCCACACCAAACACTGAAGCTTTCTTT; cdr3_aa: CASSPHPTPNTEAFF
clone_size: .; d_call: TRBD1; v_call: TRBV5-1; j_call: TRBJ1-2; cdr3_nt: TGCGCCAGCAGCTTAGGACAGGGGGCGCCCTATGGCTACACCTTC; cdr3_aa: CASSLGQGAPYGYTF
clone_size: .; d_call: .; v_call: TRBV4-2; j_call: TRBJ1-4; cdr3_nt: TGTGCCAGCAGTCCTTTCGGGCAGGGAGGCGTTTTAAAGGAAAAACTGTTTTTT; cdr3_aa: CASSPFGQGGVLKEKLFF
clone_size: .; d_call: TRBD1; v_call: TRBV6-1; j_call: TRBJ2-7; cdr3_nt: TGTGCCAGCAGTGTCGGACAGGGGGCGACCTTTACCTACGAGCAGTACTTC; cdr3_aa: CASSVGQGATFTYEQYF
clone_size: .; d_call: .; v_call: TRBV5-1; j_call: TRBJ1-5; cdr3_nt: TGCGCCAGCAGCTCCCTGGGAGGCCGGAATCAGCCCCAGCATTTT; cdr3_aa: CASSSLGGRNQPQHF
clone_size: .; d_call: .; v_call: TRBV4-1; j_call: TRBJ1-5; cdr3_nt: TGCGCCAGCAGCCAACTGACCGGGGAGCCCCAGCATTTT; cdr3_aa: CASSQLTGEPQHF
clone_size: .; d_call: TRBD1; v_call: TRBV5-1; j_call: TRBJ1-2; cdr3_nt: TGCGCCAGCAGCTTGGGAGGGGGCCCTAACTATGGCTACACCTTC; cdr3_aa: CASSLGGGPNYGYTF
clone_size: .; d_call: .; v_call: TRBV7-2; j_call: TRBJ1-5; cdr3_nt: TGTGCCAGCAGCTTCTTCGGGTCGACCCAGCATTTT; cdr3_aa: CASSFFGSTQHF
clone_size: .; d_call: .; v_call: TRBV25-1; j_call: TRBJ2-7; cdr3_nt: TGTGCCAGCAGGAGGGGGACAAGGGAAAACGAGCAGTACTTC; cdr3_aa: CASRRGTRENEQYF
clone_size: .; d_call: TRBD1; v_call: TRBV6-5; j_call: TRBJ1-2; cdr3_nt: TGTGCCAGCAGACCAGGGGGAGATGGCTACACCTTC; cdr3_aa: CASRPGGDGYTF
clone_size: .; d_call: .; v_call: TRBV5-1; j_call: TRBJ2-1; cdr3_nt: TGCGCCAGCAGCTTCGTACAGTACAATGAGCAGTTCTTC; cdr3_aa: CASSFVQYNEQFF
clone_size: .; d_call: .; v_call: TRBV4-1; j_call: TRBJ1-2; cdr3_nt: TGCGCCAGCAGCCAAGGACAGGTCGGTGGCTACACCTTC; cdr3_aa: CASSQGQVGGYTF
clone_size: .; d_call: TRBD1; v_call: TRBV6-5; j_call: TRBJ1-4; cdr3_nt: TGTGCCAGCAGTTGGACCGACAGGGTCAATGAAAAACTGTTTTTT; cdr3_aa: CASSWTDRVNEKLFF
clone_size: few; d_call: TRBD2; v_call: TRBV28; j_call: TRBJ2-3; cdr3_nt: TGTGCCAGCAGTCGACTAGCGGGGGTTAAGACAGATACGCAGTATTTT; cdr3_aa: CASSRLAGVKTDTQYF
clone_size: .; d_call: .; v_call: TRBV28; j_call: TRBJ2-1; cdr3_nt: TGTGCCAGCAGTTCGGCGGGGGCCTACCGCGGAAATGAGCAGTTCTTC; cdr3_aa: CASSSAGAYRGNEQFF
clone_size: .; d_call: .; v_call: TRBV21-1; j_call: TRBJ1-3; cdr3_nt: TGTGCCAGCAGCAAAGAGCGCCTGTCCTTCTCTGGAAACACCATATATTTT; cdr3_aa: CASSKERLSFSGNTIYF
clone_size: .; d_call: .; v_call: TRBV21-1; j_call: TRBJ1-1; cdr3_nt: TGTGCCAGCAGCACCGACAGCACGCTTATGAACACTGAAGCTTTCTTT; cdr3_aa: CASSTDSTLMNTEAFF
clone_size: .; d_call: TRBD1; v_call: TRBV19; j_call: TRBJ1-1; cdr3_nt: TGTGCCAGTTCAATCGCAGGGGGAGGAATCCTCACTGAAGCTTTCTTT; cdr3_aa: CASSIAGGGILTEAFF
clone_size: .; d_call: .; v_call: TRBV2; j_call: TRBJ1-2; cdr3_nt: TGTGCCAGCAGTGGGCAGGGGAGCTATGGCTACACCTTC; cdr3_aa: CASSGQGSYGYTF
clone_size: .; d_call: TRBD2; v_call: TRBV9; j_call: TRBJ2-5; cdr3_nt: TGTGCCAGCAGCAAACTAGCGGGGGCCGGGGAGACCCAGTACTTC; cdr3_aa: CASSKLAGAGETQYF
clone_size: .; d_call: TRBD1; v_call: TRBV14; j_call: TRBJ2-1; cdr3_nt: TGTGCCAGCAGCCACGGAGTGAGGACAGGGGGCGTTGTTGGCTACAATGAGCAGTTCTTC; cdr3_aa: CASSHGVRTGGVVGYNEQFF
clone_size: .; d_call: .; v_call: TRBV6-4; j_call: TRBJ2-7; cdr3_nt: TGTGCCAGCAGTGACCCTAACTACGAGCAGTACTTC; cdr3_aa: CASSDPNYEQYF
clone_size: .; d_call: .; v_call: TRBV6-2/TRBV6-3; j_call: TRBJ1-5; cdr3_nt: TGTGCCAGCAGCCCTTCCCGGCGGGGTGGCAATCAGCCCCAGCATTTT; cdr3_aa: CASSPSRRGGNQPQHF
clone_size: .; d_call: .; v_call: TRBV28; j_call: TRBJ2-5; cdr3_nt: TGTGCCAGCAGTCCTGCGGAGACCCAGTACTTC; cdr3_aa: CASSPAETQYF
clone_size: .; d_call: .; v_call: TRBV5-5; j_call: TRBJ1-1; cdr3_nt: TGTGCCAGCAGCTTTGGGCAGGGAAGTTGGAACACTGAAGCTTTCTTT; cdr3_aa: CASSFGQGSWNTEAFF
clone_size: .; d_call: TRBD1; v_call: TRBV12-3/TRBV12-4; j_call: TRBJ1-3; cdr3_nt: TGTGCCAGCGACAGGGGGCCTGGAAACACCATATATTTT; cdr3_aa: CASDRGPGNTIYF
clone_size: .; d_call: .; v_call: TRBV7-3; j_call: TRBJ1-2; cdr3_nt: TGTGCCAGCAGCTTAGGGGGCGGCGGTGGCTACACCTTC; cdr3_aa: CASSLGGGGGYTF
clone_size: .; d_call: .; v_call: TRBV11-2; j_call: TRBJ1-6; cdr3_nt: TGTGCCAGCAGCGTCAGTAGGCGGAATTCACCCCTCCACTTT; cdr3_aa: CASSVSRRNSPLHF
clone_size: few; d_call: .; v_call: TRBV28; j_call: TRBJ2-7; cdr3_nt: TGTGCCAGCAGGGCGGGGACTTCTCTACGAGAGCAGTACTTC; cdr3_aa: CASRAGTSLREQYF
clone_size: .; d_call: TRBD1; v_call: TRBV5-1; j_call: TRBJ2-5; cdr3_nt: TGCGCCAGCAGCTTGGGGACAGGCCAAGAGACCCAGTACTTC; cdr3_aa: CASSLGTGQETQYF
clone_size: once; d_call: .; v_call: TRBV21-1; j_call: TRBJ1-1; cdr3_nt: TGTGCCAGCAGCAAAGCGAGGTGGTCGAGGGGGCGAACTGAAGCTTTCTTT; cdr3_aa: CASSKARWSRGRTEAFF
clone_size: .; d_call: .; v_call: TRBV6-1; j_call: TRBJ1-1; cdr3_nt: TGTGCCAGCAGTGAATGGGGGCTCCGGGCTTTCTTT; cdr3_aa: CASSEWGLRAFF
clone_size: .; d_call: TRBD1; v_call: TRBV6-6; j_call: TRBJ1-5; cdr3_nt: TGTGCCAGCAGTCACCGGACAGGGGCTGTGGGTGGCAATCAGCCCCAGCATTTT; cdr3_aa: CASSHRTGAVGGNQPQHF
clone_size: .; d_call: .; v_call: TRBV10-3; j_call: TRBJ2-5; cdr3_nt: TGTGCCATCAGTGAGTCGGTCTTCCTGGGGGCCCAACAAGAGACCCAGTACTTC; cdr3_aa: CAISESVFLGAQQETQYF